What follows are 21 T cell receptor beta chains derived from one specimen sequenced in a study of T cell clones after liver transplantation. Repertoires were generated with immunoSEQ multiplex PCR, while TCRdb's copy carries only in-frame clones and drops some. The repertoire holds over 55,000 clones, with 70% as singletons. Here the sequenced sample was CD4+ T cells from blood, taken at the roughly 15-month timepoint. The receptors shown here come from a human patient who received a liver transplant. The T cells may partly be graft donor cells.

The chain is built from TRBV27 and TRBJ1-2; D gene unclear. In germline, CDR1 is MNHEY, CDR2 SMNVEV (reference sequence). Trimming took 0 bases from V and 2 from J, leaving 4 bases between them. This CDR3 is 13 amino acids long. CDR3 DNA sequence: TGTGCCAGCAGTTTATCTCCGAACTATGGCTACACCTTC. As protein: CASSLSPNYGYTF.

J is TRBJ1-2 and V is TRBV4-3; 7 bases are shared with TRBD1. V gave up 3 bases and J gave up 4 bases; unmatched junction bases: 2. CDR1 LGHNA and CDR2 YSLEER come from the germline V gene. This CDR3 contains 13 residues. CDR3 in amino acids: CASSQGQTYGYTF. The CDR3 bases are TGCGCCAGCAGCCAGGGACAGACCTATGGCTACACCTTC.

This clone was seen only a few times. This chain links TRBV2 with TRBJ2-5; D call uncertain. The germline gives CDR1 SNHLY, CDR2 FYNNEI. The CDR3 is made up of 14 amino acids. V was trimmed by 2 bases and J by 1 base, leaving 8 bases between them. The CDR3 loop is CASSELTSQETQYF. The CDR3 DNA is TGTGCCAGCAGTGAACTCACCAGCCAAGAGACCCAGTACTTC.

This clone was recorded only once. The V gene is TRBV7-2, the J gene TRBJ1-2; possibly TRBD1 for D (5 bases). Germline values: CDR1 SGHTA, CDR2 FQGNSA. This CDR3 contains 16 residues. Between the trimmed V and J ends, which lost 5 bases and 3 bases, there was a span of 19 bases. The DNA for the CDR3 is TGTGCCAGCAGCCAACAAGCGGGGGTTGGGGACTATGGCTACACCTTC. Its protein is CASSQQAGVGDYGYTF.

The chain is built from TRBV28 and TRBJ1-4; 9 bases are a match to TRBD1. The CDR3 sequence is 15 residues long. V shed 6 bases, J shed 6 bases, and the junction held 8 bases outside the gene matches. CDR1 and CDR2 from the germline V gene are MDHEN and SYDVKM. The CDR3 bases are TGTGCCAGCAGGCTACAGGGGGCTGATTATGAAAAACTGTTTTTT. Amino acid sequence: CASRLQGADYEKLFF. The entire variable domain, with the rest obtained from reference TRBV28 and TRBJ1-4, is as follows: DVKVTQSSRYLVKRTGEKVFLECVQDMDHENMFWYRQDPGLGLRLIYFSYDVKMKEKGDIPEGYSVSREKKERFSLILESASTNQTSMYLCASRLQGADYEKLFFGSGTQLSVL.

This clone was observed a handful of times. The chain carries TRBV6-1 and TRBJ2-7; 11 positions agree with TRBD2. V lost 6 bases, J lost 5 bases, and 6 bases stayed unmatched. This CDR3 comprises 14 residues. The germline V gene has CDR1 MNHNS and CDR2 SASEGT. CDR3 DNA sequence: TGTGCCAGCAGGGACCCGGGACTAGCGGACGAGCAGTACGTC. It codes for CASRDPGLADEQYV.

This clone occurred once. The chain joins TRBV7-9 to TRBJ2-5; 7 bases are shared with TRBD2. CDR3 length equals 14 residues. V shed 5 bases and J 4 bases; nucleotides not matched to a gene: 7. The V gene's germline CDR1 is SEHNR and CDR2 FQNEAQ (reference sequence). The CDR3 reads CASSPGWGGETQYF. CDR3 nucleotide sequence: TGTGCCAGCAGCCCCGGATGGGGGGGAGAGACCCAGTACTTC.

CDR3 DNA sequence: TGTGCCAGCAGCTGGGGGGTCCTGGAGCAGTACTTC. Its protein is CASSWGVLEQYF. The chain carries TRBV6-1 and TRBJ2-7; D may be TRBD2 (6 bases). The CDR3 is made up of 12 amino acids. Germline CDR1 and CDR2: MNHNS and SASEGT. Trimming removed 6 bases from V and 7 bases from J, with 13 bases in between.

The chain uses TRBV7-8 and TRBJ2-5, with 9 bases identical to TRBD1. The germline gives CDR1 SGHVS, CDR2 FQNEAQ. The CDR3 is 15 amino acids. Unmatched junction bases numbered 6, after V lost 2 bases and J lost 5 bases. For the CDR3, the DNA is TGTGCCAGCAGCTTATACACCGACAGGGGGGAGACCCAGTACTTC. Translated: CASSLYTDRGETQYF.

The chain combines TRBV6-5 with TRBJ1-3; the D gene is possibly TRBD1 (5 bases). Trimming shortened V by 2 bases and J by 2 bases, and 13 bases separated the two germline ends. From germline, CDR1 is MNHEY and CDR2 SVGAGI. CDR3 length: 16 residues. The CDR3, as DNA: TGTGCCAGCAGTTACCGGGGGGTGGGGACTGGAAACACCATATATTTT. Its protein is CASSYRGVGTGNTIYF.

The V and J genes are TRBV14 and TRBJ1-1; tentatively, D is TRBD1 (5 bases). Germline-derived CDR1 and CDR2 are SGHDN and FVKESK. This CDR3 region has 15 residues. The V end lost 4 bases, the J end lost 1 base, and 13 bases lay between the germline ends. The CDR3: CASSPWGRQNTEAFF. The CDR3 DNA follows: TGTGCCAGCAGCCCCTGGGGACGGCAGAACACTGAAGCTTTCTTT.

Here the CDR3 DNA reads TGTGCCAGCAGTTTTGGGTTCTACGAGCAGTACTTC. Translation gives CASSFGFYEQYF. V gene TRBV28 combines with J gene TRBJ2-7; D is ambiguous. V was trimmed by 3 bases and J by 3 bases, leaving 6 bases between them. CDR3 length: 12 residues. Germline V gene lookup returns CDR1 MDHEN and CDR2 SYDVKM.

The V and J genes are TRBV28 and TRBJ2-7; the match to TRBD1 covers 9 bases. The CDR3 is 15 amino acids. CDR1 and CDR2 from the germline V gene are MDHEN and SYDVKM. With 7 bases clipped from V and 5 bases from J, the junction kept 12 bases outside the gene matches. CDR3 DNA: TGTGCCAGCACCACACCGGGACAGGGTTTCAACGAGCAGTACTTC. This sequence encodes CASTTPGQGFNEQYF.

To note about this clone: Mismatch with germline at one junction end may stem from a read error. This chain links TRBV6-1 with TRBJ1-2; D is uncertain. The CDR3 is made up of 10 amino acids. Germline values: CDR1 MNHNS, CDR2 SASEGT. CDR3 region: CASSDNGYTF. The CDR3 coding sequence is TGTGCCAGTAGTGATAATGGCTACACCTTC.

J is TRBJ1-1 and V is TRBV9; possible D gene TRBD1, 5 bases. V gave up 0 bases and J gave up 4 bases, with 13 bases separating them. Germline assignment: CDR1 SGDLS and CDR2 YYNGEE. CDR3 size: 15 residues. CDR3 nucleotide sequence: TGTGCCAGCAGCGTAGGGGGGACGGCGGGCACTGAAGCTTTCTTT. Translating gives CASSVGGTAGTEAFF.

Only one count was recorded for this clone. The CDR3 region is CASSLSDRRSDEKLFF. CDR3 coding DNA: TGTGCCAGCAGCTTGTCTGACAGGAGGTCTGATGAAAAACTGTTTTTT. This sequence joins TRBV7-2 and TRBJ1-4, with D maybe TRBD1 (6 bases). Germline assignment: CDR1 SGHTA and CDR2 FQGNSA. This CDR3 region has 16 residues. The V end was cut by 3 bases, the J end by 6 bases, with 17 bases between.

The genes are TRBV7-9 and TRBJ1-1, with D maybe TRBD1 (5 bases). The CDR3 totals 14 residues. Germline V gene lookup returns CDR1 SEHNR and CDR2 FQNEAQ (reference sequence). With 2 bases removed from V and 1 base from J, the gap between germline ends came to 8 bases. The CDR3 region has the DNA TGTGCCAGCAGCTTAAGGACATCGAACACTGAAGCTTTCTTT. This codes for CASSLRTSNTEAFF.

This clone was picked up one time. The chain is built from TRBV7-9 and TRBJ2-1; 7 bases are shared with TRBD2. Losses at the gene ends were 4 bases for V and 4 bases for J; bases not matched to a gene: 13. The CDR3 is 17 residues long. The germline V gene has CDR1 SEHNR and CDR2 FQNEAQ (reference sequence). CDR3 bases: TGTGCCAGCAGCTCCGCTCCGCTAGCGGCAAATTACAATGAGCAGTTCTTC. Protein product: CASSSAPLAANYNEQFF.

J is TRBJ2-5 and V is TRBV12-5; D is possibly TRBD1 (6 bases). Per germline, CDR1 LGHNT and CDR2 FRNRAP. With 7 bases removed from V and 6 bases from J, the gap between germline ends came to 21 bases. There are 15 residues in the CDR3. The CDR3 loop reads CASALGSAGEKTQYF. The CDR3 bases are TGTGCTAGTGCTCTGGGATCGGCAGGGGAGAAGACCCAGTACTTC.

Only a few counts were recorded for this clone. The chain joins TRBV7-8 to TRBJ1-3; possibly TRBD1 for D (6 bases). Germline values: CDR1 SGHVS, CDR2 FQNEAQ. This CDR3 has 15 amino acids. Trimming cost V 2 bases and J 0 bases, with 8 bases left between them. As DNA, the CDR3 is TGTGCCAGCAGCTTACAGGGGTACTCTGGAAACACCATATATTTT. Translated, it gives CASSLQGYSGNTIYF.

This rearrangement joins TRBV29-1 to TRBJ1-1, with D unclear. This CDR3 comprises 12 residues. Germline V gene data show CDR1 as SQVTM and CDR2 as ANQGSEA. Trimming took off 4 bases at V and 1 base at J, with 7 bases between the two ends. The chain's CDR3 is CSVGNQNTEAFF. The CDR3 nucleotides are TGCAGCGTTGGGAACCAGAACACTGAAGCTTTCTTT.